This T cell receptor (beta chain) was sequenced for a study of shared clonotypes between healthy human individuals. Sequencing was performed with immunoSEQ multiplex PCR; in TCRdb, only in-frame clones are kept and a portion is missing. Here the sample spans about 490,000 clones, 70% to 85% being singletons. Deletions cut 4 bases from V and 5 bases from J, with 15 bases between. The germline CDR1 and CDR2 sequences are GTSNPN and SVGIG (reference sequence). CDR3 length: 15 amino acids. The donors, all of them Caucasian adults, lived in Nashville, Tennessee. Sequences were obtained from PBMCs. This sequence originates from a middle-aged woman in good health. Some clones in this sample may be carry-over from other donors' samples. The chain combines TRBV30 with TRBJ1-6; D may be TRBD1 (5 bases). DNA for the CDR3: TGTGCCTGGACAGGGATCGCCTATGATAATTCACCCCTCCACTTT. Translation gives CAWTGIAYDNSPLHF.